This T cell receptor beta chain emerged from a study of T cell responses to AZD1222 COVID-19 vaccine. Study-level findings and limits: Sampled repertoires all dated from after the peak T cell response. Spike-specific TCR repertoires showed rising breadth and depth after two AZD1222 doses. Reports indicate that nearly half of spike-specific TCRs are directed at unmutated variant regions.

Measured with immunoSEQ multiplex PCR; TCRdb has only the in-frame clones, and not every one. The sample includes under 150,000 clones, approximately 94% of them seen just once. Trimming pared 6 bases from V and 0 bases from J, leaving 6 bases between. The germline V gene encodes CDR1 MNHEY and CDR2 SVGAGI. This CDR3 contains 13 residues. Details on this clone: Antigen specificity is unknown.

This receptor was taken from an adult in good health. The sample was peripheral blood, taken on day 0 of AZD1222 vaccination. This chain uses TRBV6-5 with TRBJ1-5, with a weak D call TRBD1 (5 bases). This CDR3 reads CASRRGSNQPQHF. The CDR3 DNA is TGTGCCAGCAGGAGGGGTAGCAATCAGCCCCAGCATTTT.